The source of this T cell receptor (beta chain) is a study of cytomegalovirus exposure and HLA in healthy donors. Researchers ran the PCR with 60 Vbeta and 13 Jbeta primers. Clones were read by immunoSEQ multiplex PCR, and TCRdb kept only the in-frame ones, dropping some. The table has 95,000 to 150,000 clones, around 69% seen once. This clone was counted only a few times. This CDR3 is 14 amino acids long. The V gene's germline CDR1 is LNHDA and CDR2 SQIVND (reference sequence). V gave up 3 bases and J gave up 6 bases; unmatched junction bases: 6. This TCR was sampled from a woman aged 40 to 50 in good health and CMV-seropositive. The source material was PBMCs. The chain has TRBV19 and TRBJ2-7; 9 bases are shared with TRBD1. CDR3 DNA: TGTGCCAGTAGTATTCGGGGACAGGGTGGCGAGCAGTACTTC. Translated, it gives CASSIRGQGGEQYF.